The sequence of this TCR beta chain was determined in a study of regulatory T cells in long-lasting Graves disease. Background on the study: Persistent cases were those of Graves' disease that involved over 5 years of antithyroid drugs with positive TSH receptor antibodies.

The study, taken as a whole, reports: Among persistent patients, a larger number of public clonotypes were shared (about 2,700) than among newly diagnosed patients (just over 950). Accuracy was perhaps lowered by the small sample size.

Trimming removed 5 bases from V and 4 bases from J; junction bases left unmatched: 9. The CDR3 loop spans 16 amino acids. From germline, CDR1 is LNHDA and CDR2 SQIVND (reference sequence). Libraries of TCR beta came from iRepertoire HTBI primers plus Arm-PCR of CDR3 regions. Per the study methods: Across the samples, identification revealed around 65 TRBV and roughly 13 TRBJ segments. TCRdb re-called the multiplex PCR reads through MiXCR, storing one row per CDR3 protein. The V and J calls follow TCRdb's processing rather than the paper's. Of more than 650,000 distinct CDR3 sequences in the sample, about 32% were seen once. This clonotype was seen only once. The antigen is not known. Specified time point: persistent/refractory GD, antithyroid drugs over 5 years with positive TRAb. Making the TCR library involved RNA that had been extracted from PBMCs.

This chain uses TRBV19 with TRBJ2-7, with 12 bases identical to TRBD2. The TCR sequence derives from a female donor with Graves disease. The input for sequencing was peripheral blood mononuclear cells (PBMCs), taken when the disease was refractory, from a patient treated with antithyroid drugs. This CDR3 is CASSPRTSGIHYEQYF. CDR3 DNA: TGTGCCAGTAGTCCCCGGACTAGCGGGATCCATTACGAGCAGTACTTC.